This TCR beta chain derives from a study of T cells in Graves' hyperthyroidism and ophthalmopathy. The PBMCs had their origin in around 9.1 ml of fresh peripheral blood. Researchers took RNA transcripts and amplified the TCR beta CDR3 regions from them. A set of HTBI primers served as the primers for a first-round RT-PCR of the TCR CDR3. A single record per CDR3 protein comes from TCRdb applying MiXCR to the multiplex PCR reads. This repertoire shows 400,000 to 600,000 distinct CDR3 sequences, 16% found once; its top ten account for around 28%. Regarding the study as a whole: In the analysis, a 13 V-J model separated ophthalmopathy from stable hyperthyroidism.

The CDR3 runs 15 residues. V lost 0 bases to trimming and J lost 1 base, with 9 bases between them. CDR1 is SGDLS and CDR2 is YYNGEE in the germline V gene. About this clonotype: The antigen remains undetermined.

This TCR was recovered from a woman aged 25 to 39 with Graves' ophthalmopathy. Source material: blood. This chain joins TRBV9 and TRBJ2-3; D is ambiguous. The CDR3 region has the DNA TGTGCCAGCAGCGTAGTAGGGTCCCGCACAGATACGCAGTATTTT. It codes for CASSVVGSRTDTQYF. The full variable domain, rest sourced from reference TRBV9 and TRBJ2-3, is DSGVTQTPKHLITATGQRVTLRCSPRSGDLSVYWYQQSLDQGLQFLIQYYNGEERAKGNILERFSAQQFPDLHSELNLSSLELGDSALYFCASSVVGSRTDTQYFGPGTRLTVL.